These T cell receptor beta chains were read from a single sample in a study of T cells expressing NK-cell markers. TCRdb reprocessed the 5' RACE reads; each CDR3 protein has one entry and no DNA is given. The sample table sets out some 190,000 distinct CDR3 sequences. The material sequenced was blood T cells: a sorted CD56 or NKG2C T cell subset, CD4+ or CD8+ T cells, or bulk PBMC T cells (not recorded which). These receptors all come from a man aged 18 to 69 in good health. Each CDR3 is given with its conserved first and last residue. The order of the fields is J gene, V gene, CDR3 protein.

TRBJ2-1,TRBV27,CASSLARMGNEQFF
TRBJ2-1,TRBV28,CASSLSRTGGGSVQFF
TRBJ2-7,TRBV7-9,CASSPGTVYEQYF
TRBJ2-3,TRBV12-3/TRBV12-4,CASRDTAGIGDTQYF
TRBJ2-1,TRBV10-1,CASSEDLDLRYNEQFF
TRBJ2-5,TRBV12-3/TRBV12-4,CASSPGETQYF
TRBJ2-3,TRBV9,CASSVVGRELDTQYF
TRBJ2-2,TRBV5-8,CASSLPGQGANTGELFF
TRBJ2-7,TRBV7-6,CASGHRGVDEQYF
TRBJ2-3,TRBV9,CASSVWSSGGADTQYF
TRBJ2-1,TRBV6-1,CASSERRGGNEQFF
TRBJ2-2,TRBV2,CASTEIGGTGFLGELFF
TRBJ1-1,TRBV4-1,CASSSDSQGEAFF
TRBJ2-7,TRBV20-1,CSARDRDRGNYEQYF